These T cell receptor beta chains were read from a single sample in a study of shared clonotypes between healthy human individuals. Assay: immunoSEQ multiplex PCR; the TCRdb copy retains only in-frame clones and omits some. Of about 2 million clones listed, over 85% were seen once; the top ten hold about 1.1%. Material: naive CD8+ T cells sorted from blood. The receptors stem from a man aged 18 to 29 in good health. Both conserved end residues are part of each CDR3. D genes are given only for firm matches.

D gene,J gene,V gene,CDR3 DNA,CDR3 protein
NA,TRBJ2-1,TRBV11-2,TGTGCCAGCAGCTTAGGATCCTACAATGAGCAGTTCTTC,CASSLGSYNEQFF
NA,TRBJ1-5,TRBV5-1,TGCGCCAGCAGCTTGGTCGGGGAACCCAATCAGCCCCAGCATTTT,CASSLVGEPNQPQHF
NA,TRBJ2-1,TRBV4-3,TGCGCCAGCAGCCAAGGGGGGGGCTATGAGCAGTTCTTC,CASSQGGGYEQFF
NA,TRBJ1-1,TRBV9,TGTGCCAGCAGCGTATGGGAAGACAACACTGAAGCTTTCTTT,CASSVWEDNTEAFF
NA,TRBJ1-6,TRBV7-2,TGTGCCAGCAGCTCCCTAGGAGGGACTTATAATTCACCCCTCCACTTT,CASSSLGGTYNSPLHF
NA,TRBJ1-6,TRBV27,TGTGCCAGCAGTTTGGGGGGGAGTTTTAATTCACCCCTCCACTTT,CASSLGGSFNSPLHF
NA,TRBJ2-6,TRBV14,TGTGCCAGCAGCCAATGGGACTCTGGGGCCAACGTCCTGACTTTC,CASSQWDSGANVLTF
TRBD1,TRBJ2-4,TRBV28,TGTGCCAGCAGTTTTATCCGAATACAGGGGCTAGCCAAAAACATTCAGTACTTC,CASSFIRIQGLAKNIQYF
TRBD2,TRBJ2-1,TRBV4-3,TGCGCCAGCAGCTCGCGACTAGCGGGAGATTTTGAGCAGTTCTTC,CASSSRLAGDFEQFF
NA,TRBJ2-7,TRBV4-1,TGCGCCAGCAGCCAAGGAGAAGTTTCCTACGAGCAGTACTTC,CASSQGEVSYEQYF